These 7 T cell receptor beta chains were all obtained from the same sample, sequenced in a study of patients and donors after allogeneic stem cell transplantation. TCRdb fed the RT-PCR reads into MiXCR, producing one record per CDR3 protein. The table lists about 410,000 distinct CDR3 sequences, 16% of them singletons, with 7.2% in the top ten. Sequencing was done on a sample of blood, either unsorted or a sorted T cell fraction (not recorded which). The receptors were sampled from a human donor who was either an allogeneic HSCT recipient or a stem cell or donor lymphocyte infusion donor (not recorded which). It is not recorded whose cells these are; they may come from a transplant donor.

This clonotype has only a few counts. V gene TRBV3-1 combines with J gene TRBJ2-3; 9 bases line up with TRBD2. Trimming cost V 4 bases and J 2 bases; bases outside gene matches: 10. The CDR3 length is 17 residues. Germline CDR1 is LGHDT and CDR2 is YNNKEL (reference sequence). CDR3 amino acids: CASSRRGGGGATDTQYF. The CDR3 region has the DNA TGTGCCAGCAGCCGGAGAGGTGGCGGGGGGGCCACAGATACGCAGTATTTT.

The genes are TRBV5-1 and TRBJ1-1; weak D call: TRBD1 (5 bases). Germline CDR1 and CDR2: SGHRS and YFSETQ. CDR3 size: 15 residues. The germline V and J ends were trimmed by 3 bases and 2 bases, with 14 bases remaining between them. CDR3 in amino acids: CASSWGPASNTEAFF. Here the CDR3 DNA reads TGCGCCAGCAGCTGGGGCCCTGCCTCAAACACTGAAGCTTTCTTT.

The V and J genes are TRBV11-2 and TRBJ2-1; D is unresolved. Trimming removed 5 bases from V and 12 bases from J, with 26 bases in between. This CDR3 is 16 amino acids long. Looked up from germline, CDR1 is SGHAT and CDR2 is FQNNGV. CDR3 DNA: TGTGCCAGCAGCGGATCGATCAGCAGCCCTACCATCGTGCAGTTCTTC. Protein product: CASSGSISSPTIVQFF.

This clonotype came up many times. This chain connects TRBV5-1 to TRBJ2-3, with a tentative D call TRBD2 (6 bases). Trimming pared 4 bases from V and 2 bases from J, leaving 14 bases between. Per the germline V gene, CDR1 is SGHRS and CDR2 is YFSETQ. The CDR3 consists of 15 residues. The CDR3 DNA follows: TGCGCCAGCAGCGCTTCGGGACTCCTCACAGATACGCAGTATTTT. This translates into CASSASGLLTDTQYF.

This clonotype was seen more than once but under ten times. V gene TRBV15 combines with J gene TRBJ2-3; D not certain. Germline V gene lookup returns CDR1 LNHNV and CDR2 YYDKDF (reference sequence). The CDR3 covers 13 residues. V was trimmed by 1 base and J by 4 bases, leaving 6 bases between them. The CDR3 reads CATSRGPADTQYF. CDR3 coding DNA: TGTGCCACCAGCAGAGGGCCGGCAGATACGCAGTATTTT. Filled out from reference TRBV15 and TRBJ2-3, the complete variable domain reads DAMVIQNPRYQVTQFGKPVTLSCSQTLNHNVMYWYQQKSSQAPKLLFHYYDKDFNNEADTPDNFQSRRPNTSFCFLDIRSPGLGDTAMYLCATSRGPADTQYFGPGTRLTVL.

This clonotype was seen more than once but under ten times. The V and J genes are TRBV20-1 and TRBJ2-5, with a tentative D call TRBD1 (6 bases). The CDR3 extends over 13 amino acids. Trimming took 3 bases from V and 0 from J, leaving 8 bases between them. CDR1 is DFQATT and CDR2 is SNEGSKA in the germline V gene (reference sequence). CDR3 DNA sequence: TGCAGTGCTAGTGGACAGTACCAAGAGACCCAGTACTTC. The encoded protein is CSASGQYQETQYF.

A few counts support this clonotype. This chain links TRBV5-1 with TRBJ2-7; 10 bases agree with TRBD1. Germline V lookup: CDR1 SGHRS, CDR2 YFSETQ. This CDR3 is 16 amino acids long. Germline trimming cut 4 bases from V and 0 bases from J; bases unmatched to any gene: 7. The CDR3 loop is CASSPGQGVPSYEQYF. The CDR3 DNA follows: TGCGCCAGCAGCCCCGGACAGGGGGTGCCCTCCTACGAGCAGTACTTC.